The clone carrying this T cell receptor (beta chain) appeared a few times. Its antigen is unidentified. This entry comes from a study of blood T cells in healthy people across ages. Study conclusions and caveats: TCR beta diversity per million T cells fell roughly linearly with age. In the absence of known donor CMV status, changes in expanded clonotypes were possibly confounded.

A second PCR of about 7 to 12 cycles used a sample-barcoded 5' primer and a J-beta primer mix. TCRdb reprocessed the 5' RACE reads via MiXCR and lists one record per CDR3 protein. The sample carries some 1.8 million distinct CDR3 sequences, approximately 40% recorded once. The donors, all healthy, were Caucasians living in Russia, aged about 6 to 95. With each sample, at least 5 micrograms of total RNA were extracted. Germline V gives CDR1 SEHNR, CDR2 FQNEAQ (reference sequence). V was trimmed by 5 bases and J by 2 bases, leaving 10 bases between them. This CDR3 has 13 amino acids. This TCR derives from a human donor in good health. The chain is built from TRBV7-9 and TRBJ2-7, with D hard to call. Sequencing was carried out using blood. The DNA for the CDR3 is TGTGCCAGCAGCCCCATGGCGACCTACGAGCAGTACTTC. Encoded protein: CASSPMATYEQYF.